The rows below give T cell receptor beta chains drawn from one sample of a study of CD4+ T cells in melanoma. TCRdb's table, derived via immunoSEQ multiplex PCR, lists solely in-frame clones and lacks some. Of roughly 120,000 clones in the sample, around 92% were seen once. Sequences were obtained from peripheral blood. These receptors all come from a human donor with melanoma. CDR3s include the opening cysteine and the closing phenylalanine or tryptophan. A D gene is named only where the DNA matches it firmly. Clone size is shown for a subset of rows, as once, few, many or a class of expanded clone.

D: TRBD2
J: TRBJ2-1
size: NA
V: TRBV7-3
DNA: TGTGCCAGCAGCCCAGCGACTAGCCGAGCCCACTACAATGAGCAGTTCTTC
CDR3: CASSPATSRAHYNEQFF

D: TRBD1
J: TRBJ1-5
size: NA
V: TRBV28
DNA: TGTGCCAGCAGTTTGTTTAGGACAGGGCGCAATCAGCCCCAGCATTTT
CDR3: CASSLFRTGRNQPQHF

D: NA
J: TRBJ1-2
size: once
V: TRBV6-1
DNA: TGTGCCAGCCGCCCCAGCGGGGGCTATGGCTACACCTTC
CDR3: CASRPSGGYGYTF

D: NA
J: TRBJ2-4
size: NA
V: TRBV4-2
DNA: TGTGCCAGCAGCCAAGATTTTATGGACGTGCAGTACTTC
CDR3: CASSQDFMDVQYF

D: NA
J: TRBJ2-3
size: NA
V: TRBV28
DNA: TGTGCCAGCAGCCAGGGGTGGGGAACCGCAGATACGCAGTATTTT
CDR3: CASSQGWGTADTQYF

D: NA
J: TRBJ2-7
size: NA
V: TRBV28
DNA: TGTGCCAGCTACAGCGAGCAGTACTTC
CDR3: CASYSEQYF

D: TRBD1
J: TRBJ1-5
size: few
V: TRBV2
DNA: TGTGCCAGCAGCGCTCCCCAGGGGGCTCTTCAGCCCCAGCATTTT
CDR3: CASSAPQGALQPQHF

D: NA
J: TRBJ1-1
size: NA
V: TRBV6-4
DNA: TGTGCCAGCAAGTTGGAACAGGGTGAAACTGAAGCTTTCTTT
CDR3: CASKLEQGETEAFF

D: TRBD2
J: TRBJ2-4
size: NA
V: TRBV28
DNA: TGTGCCAGCAGTTTACTAGGCGGGGGGGCCCAAAACATTCAGTACTTC
CDR3: CASSLLGGGAQNIQYF

D: TRBD1
J: TRBJ1-1
size: NA
V: TRBV27
DNA: TGTGCCAGCTCTTACAGGGGGGCGCGTGAAGCTTTCTTT
CDR3: CASSYRGAREAFF

D: NA
J: TRBJ2-5
size: once
V: TRBV19
DNA: TGTGCCAGCTCTTATGGGGGGGCAGTGTACTTC
CDR3: CASSYGGAVYF

D: TRBD2
J: TRBJ2-2
size: NA
V: TRBV7-9
DNA: TGTGCCAGCAGCTTAGTGTCAGCGGGGGGAGCCGGGGAGCTGTTTTTT
CDR3: CASSLVSAGGAGELFF

D: NA
J: TRBJ2-5
size: NA
V: TRBV7-2
DNA: TGTGCCAGCAGCCTGGGGAGTCAAGAGACCCAGTACTTC
CDR3: CASSLGSQETQYF

D: TRBD2
J: TRBJ2-5
size: NA
V: TRBV7-9
DNA: TGTGCCAGCAGCTACGGACTAGCGGTCATAGAAGAGACCCAGTACTTC
CDR3: CASSYGLAVIEETQYF

D: NA
J: TRBJ2-3
size: NA
V: TRBV4-3
DNA: TGCGCCAGCAGCCAAGATTCATCAGCGCCGTTCACAGATACGCAGTATTTT
CDR3: CASSQDSSAPFTDTQYF

D: NA
J: TRBJ2-1
size: NA
V: TRBV7-9
DNA: TGTGCCAGCAGCTTAAGGGAGTACTACAATGAGCAGTTCTTC
CDR3: CASSLREYYNEQFF

D: TRBD1
J: TRBJ2-1
size: once
V: TRBV4-2
DNA: TGTGCCAGCAGCCAAGACCCGGGACAGGCCTACAATGAGCAGTTCTTC
CDR3: CASSQDPGQAYNEQFF

D: NA
J: TRBJ1-2
size: NA
V: TRBV28
DNA: TGTGCCAGCCTAGACAGACCCTATGGCTACACCTTC
CDR3: CASLDRPYGYTF

D: TRBD1
J: TRBJ2-3
size: NA
V: TRBV5-1
DNA: TGCGCCAGCAGCGGCTGGGACAGAAGCACAGATACGCAGTATTTT
CDR3: CASSGWDRSTDTQYF

D: TRBD1
J: TRBJ2-5
size: NA
V: TRBV5-1
DNA: TGCGCCAGCACTCGGACAGGGGAAGAGACCCAGTACTTC
CDR3: CASTRTGEETQYF

D: TRBD2
J: TRBJ2-3
size: NA
V: TRBV9
DNA: TGTGCCAGCAGCCAGAGCGGGGGCCCACTAAACGCAGATACGCAGTATTTT
CDR3: CASSQSGGPLNADTQYF

D: NA
J: TRBJ2-3
size: NA
V: TRBV7-3
DNA: TGTGCCAGCAGCGACCAGCCTAGCACAGATACGCAGTATTTT
CDR3: CASSDQPSTDTQYF

D: TRBD2
J: TRBJ2-3
size: NA
V: TRBV7-2
DNA: TGTGCCAGCAGCTTTTTACTAGCGGGAAACACAGATACGCAGTATTTT
CDR3: CASSFLLAGNTDTQYF

D: NA
J: TRBJ2-7
size: NA
V: TRBV28
DNA: TGTGCCAGCAGTTTTCTGACAGATTCCTACGAGCAGTACTTC
CDR3: CASSFLTDSYEQYF

D: NA
J: TRBJ1-6
size: NA
V: TRBV21-1
DNA: TGTGCCAGCAGCAAATCCGCAGGGGCGAGGAATTCACCCCTCCACTTT
CDR3: CASSKSAGARNSPLHF

D: NA
J: TRBJ2-7
size: NA
V: TRBV28
DNA: TGTGCCAGCACCCTAATGGGGGATACCTCCTACGAGCAGTACTTC
CDR3: CASTLMGDTSYEQYF